The 10 T cell receptor beta chains below were found in one sample sequenced in a study of blood T cell repertoires in COVID-19. Clones were read by immunoSEQ multiplex PCR, and TCRdb kept only the in-frame ones, dropping some. The repertoire holds around 230,000 clones, with about 86% as singletons. The sample taken for sequencing was PBMCs or T cells enriched from blood (not recorded which). These receptors were collected from a woman between 35 and 50 years old with acute COVID-19.

The genes are TRBV6-1 and TRBJ1-1; 10 bases fit TRBD1. Germline V gene sequence: CDR1 MNHNS, CDR2 SASEGT. V lost 2 bases and J lost 3; bases outside the gene matches: 12. CDR3 length: 18 amino acids. In DNA form, the CDR3 reads TGTGCCAGCAGTGAACGAACCGGGACAGGGGACCAATACACTGAAGCTTTCTTT. This encodes CASSERTGTGDQYTEAFF.

The J gene is TRBJ2-1, the V gene TRBV5-1; TRBD2 agrees at 7 bases. The CDR3 has 19 residues. Germline V gene lookup returns CDR1 SGHRS and CDR2 YFSETQ. V was clipped by 2 bases and J by 0 bases; unmatched bases: 14. The CDR3 DNA follows: TGCGCCAGCAGCTTCCCTACCTTATGGAGCGGGAACTCCTACAATGAGCAGTTCTTC. Encoded protein: CASSFPTLWSGNSYNEQFF.

This chain joins TRBV11-3 and TRBJ2-1; TRBD2 might be the D (5 bases). The CDR3 has 13 amino acids. CDR1 is SGHNT and CDR2 is YENEEA in the germline V gene. V was clipped by 1 base and J by 7 bases, with 8 bases between them. Here the CDR3 reads CASSLARENEQFF. CDR3 DNA: TGTGCCAGCAGCTTAGCGAGGGAAAATGAGCAGTTCTTC.

V usage is TRBV2 and J usage is TRBJ1-6; the D is unclear. Between the trimmed V and J ends, which lost 6 bases and 9 bases, there was a span of 15 bases. Germline CDR1 and CDR2: SNHLY and FYNNEI. The CDR3 consists of 14 residues. The CDR3 DNA reads TGTGCCAGCAGGGTCGAGAAGTCGAGTTCACCCCTCCACTTT. Amino acid sequence: CASRVEKSSSPLHF.

CDR3 residues: CASSPSSVPRTDTQYF. In nucleotides, the CDR3 is TGTGCCAGCAGTCCCTCTAGCGTCCCAAGGACAGATACGCAGTATTTT. The chain employs TRBV27 and TRBJ2-3; possible D gene TRBD2, 6 bases. The germline CDR1 and CDR2 sequences are MNHEY and SMNVEV (reference sequence). The CDR3 contains 16 residues. With 5 bases removed from V and 3 bases from J, the gap between germline ends came to 18 bases.

The rearrangement joins TRBV4-1 to TRBJ1-2, with TRBD1 matching 7 bases. J was trimmed by 4 bases and V by 1 base; bases with no gene match: 0. The CDR3 spans 13 residues. Germline CDR1 MGHRA, CDR2 YSYEKL. This CDR3 is CASSQGTGYGYTF. The CDR3 DNA reads TGCGCCAGCAGCCAAGGGACAGGCTATGGCTACACCTTC.

V gene TRBV15 combines with J gene TRBJ2-7; 8 bases fit TRBD2. Germline CDR1 is LNHNV and CDR2 is YYDKDF (reference sequence). This CDR3 is built from 17 residues. V was clipped by 3 bases and J by 6 bases; unmatched bases: 16. CDR3: CATSRNLGLVGLIEQYF. The DNA for the CDR3 is TGTGCCACCAGCAGGAATTTGGGACTAGTAGGACTTATCGAGCAGTACTTC.

This clone appeared once. This chain joins TRBV7-3 and TRBJ1-1, with TRBD1 as a possible D gene (6 bases). CDR1 is SGHTA, CDR2 FQGTGA, per germline. This CDR3 has 13 residues. Trimming pared 6 bases from V and 1 base from J, leaving 9 bases between. This chain's CDR3 is CASSLTGNTEAFF. The CDR3 bases are TGTGCCAGCAGTTTGACAGGGAACACTGAAGCTTTCTTT.

CDR3 in amino acids: CASSVDSRGSWDEQYF. The CDR3 nucleotides are TGTGCCAGCAGCGTAGATAGTCGCGGGAGCTGGGACGAGCAGTACTTC. This chain links TRBV9 with TRBJ2-7; 7 bases map to TRBD2. The germline V gene has CDR1 SGDLS and CDR2 YYNGEE. With 0 bases clipped from V and 5 bases from J, the junction kept 11 bases outside the gene matches. This CDR3 has 16 amino acids.

The rearrangement joins TRBV10-2 to TRBJ1-1; the D is unclear. Germline V gives CDR1 WSHSY, CDR2 SAAADI. Deletions cut 0 bases from V and 5 bases from J, with 16 bases between. The length of the CDR3 is 16 residues. The CDR3 here is CASSESKGGSLTEAFF. The DNA of the CDR3 is TGCGCCAGCAGTGAGTCGAAGGGAGGGAGTCTGACTGAAGCTTTCTTT.